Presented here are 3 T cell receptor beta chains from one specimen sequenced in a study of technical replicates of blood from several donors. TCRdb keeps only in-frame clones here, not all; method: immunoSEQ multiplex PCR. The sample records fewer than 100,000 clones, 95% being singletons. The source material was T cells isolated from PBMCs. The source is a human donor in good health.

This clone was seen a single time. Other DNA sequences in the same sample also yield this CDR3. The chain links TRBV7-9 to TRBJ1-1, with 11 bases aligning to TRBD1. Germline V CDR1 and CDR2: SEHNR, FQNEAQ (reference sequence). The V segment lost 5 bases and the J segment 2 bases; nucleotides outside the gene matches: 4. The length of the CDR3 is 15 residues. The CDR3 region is CASSLRTGGNTEAFF. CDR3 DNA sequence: TGTGCCAGCAGCCTCCGGACAGGGGGCAACACTGAAGCTTTCTTT.

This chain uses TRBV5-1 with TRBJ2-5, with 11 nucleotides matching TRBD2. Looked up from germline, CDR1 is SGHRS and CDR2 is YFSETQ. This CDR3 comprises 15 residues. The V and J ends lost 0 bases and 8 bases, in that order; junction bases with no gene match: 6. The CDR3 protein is CASSLDPTSGGTQYF. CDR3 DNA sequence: TGCGCCAGCAGCTTGGATCCCACTAGCGGGGGTACCCAGTACTTC.

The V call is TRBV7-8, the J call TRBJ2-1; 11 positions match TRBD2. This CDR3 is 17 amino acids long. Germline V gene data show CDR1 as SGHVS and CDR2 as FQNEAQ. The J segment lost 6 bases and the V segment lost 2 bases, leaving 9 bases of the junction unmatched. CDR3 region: CASSLLAGGPLINEQFF. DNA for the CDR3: TGTGCCAGCAGCTTATTAGCGGGAGGGCCGTTGATCAATGAGCAGTTCTTC.